The 14 T cell receptor beta chains presented below share a single source sample, sequenced in a study of T cell changes during pregnancy in multiple sclerosis. Assay used: immunoSEQ multiplex PCR; TCRdb lists only in-frame clones, some missing. Of under 40,000 clones in the sample, approximately 91% were seen once. The sample was peripheral blood, taken in the second trimester of pregnancy. The receptors stem from a female donor in good health, enrolled as a control in a pregnancy study.

This chain joins TRBV6-4 and TRBJ2-3, with 11 bases aligning to TRBD2. V was pared by 4 bases and J by 4 bases, with 4 bases of the junction left unmatched. The CDR3 has 15 residues. Germline V gives CDR1 MRHNA, CDR2 SNTAGT. The CDR3 DNA reads TGTGCCAGCAGTGGACTAGCGGGATCAGCAGATACGCAGTATTTT. Translation: CASSGLAGSADTQYF.

V is TRBV10-3 and J is TRBJ1-2; the match to TRBD1 covers 7 bases. The germline gives CDR1 ENHRY, CDR2 SYGVKD. The CDR3 consists of 15 residues. J was trimmed by 6 bases and V by 5 bases; bases with no gene match: 12. CDR3 loop: CAISNLTGKLHGYTF. The DNA for the CDR3 is TGTGCCATCAGTAACCTGACAGGGAAACTTCATGGCTACACCTTC.

The J gene is TRBJ1-2, the V gene TRBV6-6; TRBD1 is a possible D gene (6 bases). The CDR3 is made up of 16 amino acids. Trimming cost V 4 bases and J 8 bases, with 23 bases left between them. Germline V CDR1 and CDR2: MNHNY, SVGAGI (reference sequence). The CDR3 sequence is CASSSLSGTTLGGYTF. The CDR3 DNA sequence: TGTGCCAGCAGTTCCTTATCAGGGACAACCCTCGGCGGCTACACCTTC.

V gene TRBV2 combines with J gene TRBJ2-7; possibly TRBD2 for D (5 bases). Germline CDR1 is SNHLY and CDR2 is FYNNEI. There are 13 residues in the CDR3. V was trimmed by 4 bases and J by 6 bases, leaving 13 bases between them. CDR3 loop: CASSVEVSAEQYF. DNA of the CDR3: TGTGCCAGCAGTGTGGAGGTATCGGCCGAGCAGTACTTC.

CDR3 nucleotides: TGTGCCAGCAGCCCCTTAGATCACTCTGGAAACACCATATATTTT. It encodes CASSPLDHSGNTIYF. V gene TRBV7-2 combines with J gene TRBJ1-3; D not resolved. The CDR3 has 15 amino acids. V was clipped by 5 bases and J by 0 bases, with 11 bases between them. Per germline, CDR1 SGHTA and CDR2 FQGNSA.

This clone came up a few times. The rearrangement uses TRBV5-4 and TRBJ2-1, with TRBD1 as a possible D gene (6 bases). The CDR3 sequence is 16 residues long. Germline V gene lookup returns CDR1 SGHNT and CDR2 YYREEE (reference sequence). V lost 0 bases to trimming and J lost 6 bases, with 16 bases between them. For the CDR3, the DNA is TGTGCCAGCAGCTTGGCCCTACCGGGACACATCAATGAGCAGTTCTTC. Amino acids: CASSLALPGHINEQFF.

The chain links TRBV4-2 to TRBJ2-3, with D unresolved. V dropped 0 bases and J dropped 3 bases, with 13 bases sitting between them. Germline V gene lookup returns CDR1 LGHNA and CDR2 YNFKEQ. This CDR3 has 16 residues. CDR3 in DNA: TGTGCCAGCAGCCAAGACGACCCGACTGTGACAGATACGCAGTATTTT. Encoded protein: CASSQDDPTVTDTQYF.

This chain uses TRBV6-1 with TRBJ2-7; TRBD2 might be the D (5 bases). This CDR3 is 14 amino acids long. Germline V lookup: CDR1 MNHNS, CDR2 SASEGT. With 6 bases removed from V and 0 bases from J, the gap between germline ends came to 12 bases. CDR3 coding DNA: TGTGCCAGCAGGACCCGGGATCGCTCCTACGAGCAGTACTTC. Protein sequence: CASRTRDRSYEQYF.

The chain couples TRBV4-1 to TRBJ1-2; no firm D call. CDR1 and CDR2 from the germline V gene are MGHRA and YSYEKL. Deletions cut 1 base from V and 8 bases from J, with 5 bases between. The CDR3 sequence is 11 residues long. As DNA, the CDR3 is TGCGCCAGCAGCCAAGGGGCCGGCTACACCTTC. Its protein is CASSQGAGYTF.

The rearrangement joins TRBV27 to TRBJ2-3; D might be TRBD2 (5 bases). Looked up from germline, CDR1 is MNHEY and CDR2 is SMNVEV (reference sequence). Trimming removed 4 bases at V and 0 bases at J, with 14 bases between. The CDR3 is 16 amino acids. The CDR3 DNA follows: TGTGCCAGCAGTTCGAGGGAAGCAACTAGCACAGATACGCAGTATTTT. The encoded protein is CASSSREATSTDTQYF.

The chain uses TRBV5-4 and TRBJ2-3, with TRBD2 identical over 9 bases. Germline CDR1 SGHNT, CDR2 YYREEE (reference sequence). V lost 2 bases, J lost 0 bases, and 1 base stayed unmatched. This CDR3 has 15 residues. The CDR3 DNA reads TGTGCCAGCAGCTTCGGACTAGCGAGCACAGATACGCAGTATTTT. Its protein product is CASSFGLASTDTQYF.

V gene TRBV27 combines with J gene TRBJ1-2, with 8 bases matching TRBD1. This CDR3 comprises 19 residues. V lost 3 bases to trimming and J lost 8 bases; unmatched junction nucleotides: 23. Germline CDR1 and CDR2: MNHEY and SMNVEV (reference sequence). The CDR3 region has the DNA TGTGCCAGCAGTTTGAGGGTAACAATCGACAGGGGAGGAGGAAAGGGCTACACCTTC. The encoded protein is CASSLRVTIDRGGGKGYTF.

V is TRBV4-1 and J is TRBJ2-7; maybe TRBD2 (5 bases). This CDR3 spans 15 amino acids. V lost 0 bases and J 5 bases, leaving 14 bases between the germline ends. CDR1 and CDR2 (germline): MGHRA, YSYEKL. CDR3 in DNA: TGCGCCAGCAGCCAAGACCCCGAGGGTGGGGACGAGCAGTACTTC. This translates into CASSQDPEGGDEQYF.

This chain uses TRBV5-6 with TRBJ2-7, with 8 bases lining up with TRBD2. V lost 0 bases and J lost 2; bases outside the gene matches: 1. Germline lookup yields CDR1 SGHDT and CDR2 YYEEEE. The CDR3 has 14 residues. CDR3 in DNA: TGTGCCAGCAGCTTGGGAGCGGGAGCCTACGAGCAGTACTTC. The encoded protein is CASSLGAGAYEQYF.